The following is a T cell receptor (beta chain) sequence with its context. MiXCR was run by TCRdb on the RT-PCR reads, yielding one entry per CDR3 protein. The sample gives about 150,000 distinct CDR3 sequences, over 30% of which show up once; 50% to 65% is in the top ten. The data were obtained in a study of patients and donors after allogeneic stem cell transplantation. Sequencing was carried out using blood, either unsorted or a sorted T cell fraction (not recorded which). The receptor comes from a human donor who was either an allogeneic HSCT recipient or a stem cell or donor lymphocyte infusion donor (not recorded which). It is not recorded whose cells these are; they may come from a transplant donor.

CDR3 nucleotide sequence: TGTGCCACCGACCAGGTGGGAGAAAAACTGTTTTTT. This encodes CATDQVGEKLFF. The rearrangement uses TRBV21-1 and TRBJ1-4. TRBV21-1 counts as a pseudogene. This CDR3 has 12 residues.